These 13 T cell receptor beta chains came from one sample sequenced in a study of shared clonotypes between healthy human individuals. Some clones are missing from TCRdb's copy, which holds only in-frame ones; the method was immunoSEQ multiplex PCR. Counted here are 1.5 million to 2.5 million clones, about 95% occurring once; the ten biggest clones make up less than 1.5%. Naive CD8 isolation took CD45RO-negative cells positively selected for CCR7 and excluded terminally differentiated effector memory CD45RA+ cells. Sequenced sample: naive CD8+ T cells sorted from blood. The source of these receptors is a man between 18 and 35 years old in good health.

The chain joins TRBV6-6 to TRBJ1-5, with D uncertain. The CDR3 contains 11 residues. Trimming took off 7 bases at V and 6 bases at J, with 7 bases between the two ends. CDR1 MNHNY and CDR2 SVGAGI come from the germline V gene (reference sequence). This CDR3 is CASTAGQPQHF. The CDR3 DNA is TGTGCCAGCACGGCAGGTCAGCCCCAGCATTTT.

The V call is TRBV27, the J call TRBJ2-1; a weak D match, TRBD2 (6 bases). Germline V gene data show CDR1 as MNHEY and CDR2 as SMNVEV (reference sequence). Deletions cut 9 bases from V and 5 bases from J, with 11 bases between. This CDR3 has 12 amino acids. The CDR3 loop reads CARFSGNNEQFF. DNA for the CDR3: TGTGCCAGATTTAGCGGAAACAATGAGCAGTTCTTC.

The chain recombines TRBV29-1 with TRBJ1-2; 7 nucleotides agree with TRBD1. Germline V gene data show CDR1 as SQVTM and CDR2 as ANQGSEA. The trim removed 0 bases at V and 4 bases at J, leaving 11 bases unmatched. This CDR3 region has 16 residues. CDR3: CSVEELDREPFYGYTF. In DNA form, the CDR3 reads TGCAGCGTTGAAGAGCTAGACAGGGAACCGTTCTATGGCTACACCTTC.

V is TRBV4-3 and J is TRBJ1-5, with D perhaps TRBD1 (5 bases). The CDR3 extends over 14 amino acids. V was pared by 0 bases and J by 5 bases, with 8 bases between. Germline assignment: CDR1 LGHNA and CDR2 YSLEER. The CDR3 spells CASSQETVDQPQHF. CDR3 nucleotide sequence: TGCGCCAGCAGCCAAGAGACAGTAGATCAGCCCCAGCATTTT.

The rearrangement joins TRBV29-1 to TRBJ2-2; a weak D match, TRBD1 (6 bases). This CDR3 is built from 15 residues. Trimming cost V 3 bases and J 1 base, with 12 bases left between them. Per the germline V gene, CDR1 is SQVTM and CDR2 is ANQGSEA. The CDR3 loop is CSVEGARGNTGELFF. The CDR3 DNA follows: TGCAGCGTTGAGGGGGCCCGGGGGAACACCGGGGAGCTGTTTTTT.

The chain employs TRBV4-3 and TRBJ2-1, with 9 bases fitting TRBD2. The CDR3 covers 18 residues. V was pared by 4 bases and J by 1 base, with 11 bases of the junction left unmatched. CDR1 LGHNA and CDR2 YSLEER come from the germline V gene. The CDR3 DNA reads TGCGCCAGCAGCCCCAGCAGGGGTAGCGGGAGTTCCTACAATGAGCAGTTCTTC. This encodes CASSPSRGSGSSYNEQFF.

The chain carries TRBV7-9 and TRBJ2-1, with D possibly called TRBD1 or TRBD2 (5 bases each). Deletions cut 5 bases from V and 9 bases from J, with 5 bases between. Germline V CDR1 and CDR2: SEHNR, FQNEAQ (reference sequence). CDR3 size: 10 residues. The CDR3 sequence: CASSGTEQFF. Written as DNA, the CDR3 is TGTGCCAGCAGCGGGACTGAGCAGTTCTTC.

The CDR3 here is CASSLFGLSGELFF. CDR3 nucleotides: TGTGCCAGCAGCTTATTCGGATTATCCGGGGAGCTGTTTTTT. The chain couples TRBV7-8 to TRBJ2-2; the D is unclear. The V end lost 2 bases, the J end lost 6 bases, and 10 bases lay between the germline ends. Germline CDR1 reads SGHVS; CDR2 reads FQNEAQ. This CDR3 spans 14 amino acids.

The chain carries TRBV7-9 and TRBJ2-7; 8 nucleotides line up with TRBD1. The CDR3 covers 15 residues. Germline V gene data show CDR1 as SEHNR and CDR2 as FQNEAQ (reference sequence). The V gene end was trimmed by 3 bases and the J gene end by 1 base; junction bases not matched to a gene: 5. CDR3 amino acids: CASSFGTGTSYEQYF. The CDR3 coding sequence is TGTGCCAGCAGCTTCGGGACAGGTACTTCCTACGAGCAGTACTTC.

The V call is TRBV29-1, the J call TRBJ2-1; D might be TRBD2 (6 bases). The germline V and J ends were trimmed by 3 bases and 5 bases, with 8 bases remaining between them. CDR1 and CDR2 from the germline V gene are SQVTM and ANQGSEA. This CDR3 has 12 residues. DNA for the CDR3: TGCAGCGTTGAGGAGGGGAACAATGAGCAGTTCTTC. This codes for CSVEEGNNEQFF.

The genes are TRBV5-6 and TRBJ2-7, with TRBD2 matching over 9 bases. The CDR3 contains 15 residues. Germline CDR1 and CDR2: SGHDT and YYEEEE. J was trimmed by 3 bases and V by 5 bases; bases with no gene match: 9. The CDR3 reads CASRLGSGSNYEQYF. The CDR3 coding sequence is TGTGCCAGCAGGCTCGGTAGCGGGAGTAACTACGAGCAGTACTTC.

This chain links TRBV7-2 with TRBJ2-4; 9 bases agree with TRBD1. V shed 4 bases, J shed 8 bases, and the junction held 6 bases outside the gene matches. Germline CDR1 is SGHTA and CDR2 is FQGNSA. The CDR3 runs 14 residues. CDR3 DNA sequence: TGTGCCAGCAGCTCAGGGACAGGGAGGGACATTCAGTACTTC. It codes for CASSSGTGRDIQYF.

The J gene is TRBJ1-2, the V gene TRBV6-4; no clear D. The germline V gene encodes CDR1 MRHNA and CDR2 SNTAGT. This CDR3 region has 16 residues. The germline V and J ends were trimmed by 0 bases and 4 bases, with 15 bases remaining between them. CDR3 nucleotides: TGTGCCAGCAGTGACTCCGGGGAGACAAATCCCTATGGCTACACCTTC. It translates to CASSDSGETNPYGYTF.